The source of this TCR beta chain is a study of T cell changes during pregnancy in multiple sclerosis. This clone occurred once. TCRdb's copy holds only in-frame clones and misses some; the assay was immunoSEQ multiplex PCR. The sample includes approximately 50,000 clones, about 90% of them seen just once. The sample was peripheral blood, taken in the third trimester of pregnancy. The receptor was derived from a female donor in good health, enrolled as a control in a pregnancy study.

CDR3 amino acids: CASSEATGGWDSNQPQHF. In DNA form, the CDR3 reads TGTGCCAGCAGTGAAGCGACAGGGGGTTGGGATAGCAATCAGCCCCAGCATTTT. This chain uses TRBV6-1 with TRBJ1-5, with 9 bases fitting TRBD1. Trimming took 0 bases from V and 0 from J; bases not matched to a gene: 6. CDR1 and CDR2 from the germline V gene are MNHNS and SASEGT. The CDR3 loop spans 18 amino acids.